The clone carrying this TCR beta chain was detected a few times. No antigen is known for it. This record belongs to a study of OX40 agonist ivuxolimab in advanced cancers. Study as a whole: Eligibility rules accepted prior anti-PD-1, anti-PD-L1 or anti-CTLA-4 therapy, and 40% to 50% had some.

V was shortened by 0 bases and J by 3 bases, with 12 bases between the two germline ends. Germline V gives CDR1 SGHRS, CDR2 YFSETQ. CDR3 length: 15 amino acids. Patients were ruled out by autoimmune disease history or systemic immunosuppression. The study's findings and limits: CD8+ T cells (on average) carried more expanded clones than CD4+ T cells. Clonal expansion was seen in CD4+ and CD8+ blood T cells by week 6 at 0.1 to 3.0 mg/kg.

Measured with immunoSEQ multiplex PCR; TCRdb has only the in-frame clones, and not every one. The sample includes about 70,000 clones, approximately 86% of them seen just once. This sequence was found in an adult with an advanced solid tumor such as melanoma, head and neck, liver or kidney cancer. The rearrangement joins TRBV5-1 to TRBJ2-5; D could derive from TRBD1 or TRBD2 (5 bases each). This specimen consisted of CD4+ or CD8+ T cells sorted from blood, obtained in a trial of the OX40 agonist ivuxolimab. CDR3 residues: CASSLGVGRKETQYF. As DNA, the CDR3 is TGCGCCAGCAGCTTGGGTGTGGGACGGAAAGAGACCCAGTACTTC.